The rows below give T cell receptor beta chains drawn from one sample of a study of type 1 and type 2 diabetes patients. TCRdb re-called the multiplex PCR reads with MiXCR, one entry per CDR3 protein. This sample yields 250,000 to 300,000 distinct CDR3 sequences, of which roughly 44% are seen a single time; roughly an eighth belongs to the top ten. Sample: peripheral blood mononuclear cells (PBMCs). The receptors were sampled from a man between 18 and 29 years old with type 2 diabetes. The CDR3 runs from the conserved cysteine through the conserved F or W. Fields, in order: D gene, clone size, J gene, V gene, CDR3 DNA, CDR3 protein. A D gene is named only where the DNA matches it firmly. Part of the rows lack a size; the others show once, few, many or a class for expanded clones.

. | few | TRBJ2-5 | TRBV20-1 | TGCAGTGCTAGAGAATTGGGACACGAAGAGACCCAGTACTTC | CSARELGHEETQYF
. | . | TRBJ2-7 | TRBV10-3 | TGTGCCATCAGTGGGCAACTAAACATCGAGCAGTACTTC | CAISGQLNIEQYF
TRBD1 | few | TRBJ1-6 | TRBV15 | TGTGCCACCAGCGGGGTAAGCTACCGGGACAGCAATTCACCCCTCCACTTT | CATSGVSYRDSNSPLHF
. | few | TRBJ1-2 | TRBV13 | TGTGCCAGCAGCTTAGGGGGAATCCAAGATTTTGGCTACACCTTC | CASSLGGIQDFGYTF
. | . | TRBJ1-5 | TRBV2 | TGTGCCAGCAGTGAGGCAGGAACAGGTATTCCAATCAGCAATCAGCCCCAGCATTTT | CASSEAGTGIPISNQPQHF
. | . | TRBJ1-2 | TRBV9 | TGTGCCAGCTGGGGGGCAAGGAGGAATACCAACTATGGCTACACCTTC | CASWGARRNTNYGYTF
. | few | TRBJ2-7 | TRBV20-1 | TGCAGTGCTAGGTGGCAGGGGTACGAGCAGTACTTC | CSARWQGYEQYF
. | few | TRBJ2-2 | TRBV5-1 | TGCGCCAGCAGCTACCCAAGGACCGGGGAGCTGTTTTTT | CASSYPRTGELFF
. | . | TRBJ2-5 | TRBV6-6 | TGTGCCAGCACCTCCGAGGAGACCCAGTACTTC | CASTSEETQYF
. | . | TRBJ1-5 | TRBV5-8 | TGTGCCAGCAGCTCTATACTCGGCTCAGATAGCAATCAGCCCCAGCATTTT | CASSSILGSDSNQPQHF
TRBD2 | . | TRBJ2-7 | TRBV12-3/TRBV12-4 | TGCGCTAGCGGGGGCTTCGACGAGCAGTACTTC | CASGGFDEQYF
. | . | TRBJ2-2 | TRBV12-3/TRBV12-4 | TGTGCCAGCAGATTTATAGGTCGGTCCGGGGAGCTGTTTTTT | CASRFIGRSGELFF
TRBD1 | few | TRBJ1-6 | TRBV10-2 | TGCGCCAGCAGCGAACAGGGGGCTTCACCCCTCCACTTT | CASSEQGASPLHF
. | . | TRBJ2-1 | TRBV14 | TGTGCCAGCACCCTCGTCCAGGGGAATGAGCAGTTCTTC | CASTLVQGNEQFF